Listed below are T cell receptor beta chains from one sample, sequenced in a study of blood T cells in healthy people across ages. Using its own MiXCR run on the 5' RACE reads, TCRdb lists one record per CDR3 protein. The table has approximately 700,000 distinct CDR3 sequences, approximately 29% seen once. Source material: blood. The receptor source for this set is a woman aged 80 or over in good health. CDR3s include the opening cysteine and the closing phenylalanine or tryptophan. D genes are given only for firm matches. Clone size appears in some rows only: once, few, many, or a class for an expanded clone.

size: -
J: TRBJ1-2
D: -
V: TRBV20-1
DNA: TGCAGTGCTAGAGATCTGGGGGCACGGTATGGCTACACCTTC
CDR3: CSARDLGARYGYTF

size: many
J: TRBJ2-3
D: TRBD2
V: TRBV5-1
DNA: TGCGCCAGCAGCTCCCGGGGGGGCCGGACTCGCACAGATACGCAGTATTTT
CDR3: CASSSRGGRTRTDTQYF

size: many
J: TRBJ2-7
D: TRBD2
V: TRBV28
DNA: TGTGCCAGCAGTTTCGACATGGGGGGGGGGACGGCGTACGAGCAGTACTTC
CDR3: CASSFDMGGGTAYEQYF

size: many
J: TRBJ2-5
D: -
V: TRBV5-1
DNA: TGCGCCAGCAGCTTGGGGGGGCCGGGACAACAGGAGACCCAGTACTTC
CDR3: CASSLGGPGQQETQYF

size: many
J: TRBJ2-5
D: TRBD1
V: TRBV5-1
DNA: TGCGCCAGCAGCTTGTCGGGACAGGTCGGGGAGACCCAGTACTTC
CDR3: CASSLSGQVGETQYF

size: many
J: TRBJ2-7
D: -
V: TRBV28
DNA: TGTGCCAGCAGTTACTACGACAGATCCTACGAGCAGTACTTC
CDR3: CASSYYDRSYEQYF

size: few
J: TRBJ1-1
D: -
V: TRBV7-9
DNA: TGTGCCAGCAGCCGGGCGAACACTGAAGCTTTCTTT
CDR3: CASSRANTEAFF

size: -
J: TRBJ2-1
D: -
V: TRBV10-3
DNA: TGTGCCATCAGTGAGCCGGGACGGGAGTCCGATGAGCAGTTCTTC
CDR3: CAISEPGRESDEQFF

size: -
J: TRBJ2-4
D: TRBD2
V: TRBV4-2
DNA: TGTGCCAGCAGCCAAGAAGATGGCGGGAGGTCAATGGACATTCAGTACTTC
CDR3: CASSQEDGGRSMDIQYF

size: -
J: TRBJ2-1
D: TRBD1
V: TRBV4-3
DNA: TGCGCCAGCAGCCAGGGTGACAGGGGCTACAATGAGCAGTTCTTC
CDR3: CASSQGDRGYNEQFF

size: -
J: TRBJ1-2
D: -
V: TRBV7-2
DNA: TGTGCCAGCAGCTTAGTGGCCGGACAGAAGAGCGGCTATGGCTACACCTTC
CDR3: CASSLVAGQKSGYGYTF

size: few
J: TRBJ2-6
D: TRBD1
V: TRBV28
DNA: TGTGCCAGCAAAGGACAGGATTTGGCTGGGGCCAACGTCCTGACTTTC
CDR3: CASKGQDLAGANVLTF

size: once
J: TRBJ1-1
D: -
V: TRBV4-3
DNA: TGCGCCAGCAGCCAAGATGCAGGGACTGAAGCTTTCTTT
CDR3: CASSQDAGTEAFF

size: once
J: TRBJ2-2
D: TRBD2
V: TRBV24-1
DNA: TGTGCCACCCAGCGCGGGGGGTCGAACACCGGGGAGCTGTTTTTT
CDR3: CATQRGGSNTGELFF

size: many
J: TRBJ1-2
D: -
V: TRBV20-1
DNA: TGCAGTGCTAGCCTGGACAAGGCCCATGGCTACACCTTC
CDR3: CSASLDKAHGYTF

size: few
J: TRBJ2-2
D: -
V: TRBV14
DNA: TGTGCCAGCAGCCGAGGACAGTACACCGGGGAGCTGTTTTTT
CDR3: CASSRGQYTGELFF

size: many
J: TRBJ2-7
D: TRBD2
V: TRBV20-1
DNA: TGCAGTGCTAGAGGACTAGCGGGGACCTCCTACGAGCAGTACTTC
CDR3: CSARGLAGTSYEQYF

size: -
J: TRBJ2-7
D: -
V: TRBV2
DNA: TGTGCCAGCAGTGACCAGGGAGTTAACGAGCAGTACTTC
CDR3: CASSDQGVNEQYF

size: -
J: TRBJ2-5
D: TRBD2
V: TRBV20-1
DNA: TGCAGTGCCGGGGAGGGGCTATACAATGAGCAGTACTTC
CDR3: CSAGEGLYNEQYF

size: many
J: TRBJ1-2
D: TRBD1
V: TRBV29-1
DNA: TGCAGCGTTGAAATCCAGGGGGAGGATGGCTACACCTTC
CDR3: CSVEIQGEDGYTF

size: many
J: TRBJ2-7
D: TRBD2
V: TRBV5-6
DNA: TGTGCCAGCAGCTTTGCGGGGGGAGAGTACGAGCAGTACTTC
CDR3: CASSFAGGEYEQYF

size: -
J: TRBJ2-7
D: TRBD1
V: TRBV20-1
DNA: TGCAGTGCTCCGGACAGGGTGGTGGACGAGCAGTACTTC
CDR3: CSAPDRVVDEQYF

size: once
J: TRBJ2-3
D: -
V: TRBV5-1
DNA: TGCGCCAGCAGCTCCGAACGCACAGATACGCAGTATTTT
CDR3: CASSSERTDTQYF

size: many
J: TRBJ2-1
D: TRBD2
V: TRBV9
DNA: TGTGCCAGCAGCCCCGGGACTAGCGGGGGTAAGGGGAATGAGCAGTTCTTC
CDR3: CASSPGTSGGKGNEQFF

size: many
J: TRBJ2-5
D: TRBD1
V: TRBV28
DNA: TGTGCCAGCGGGACAGGGGGCCGAGAGACCCAGTACTTC
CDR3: CASGTGGRETQYF

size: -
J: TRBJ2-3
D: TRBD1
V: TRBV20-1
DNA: TGCAGTGCTAGACTCGACCGGGACAGGGTTCTGGATACGCAGTATTTT
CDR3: CSARLDRDRVLDTQYF

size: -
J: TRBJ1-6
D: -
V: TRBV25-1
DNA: TGTGCCAGCAGTGAGAGACCGCGTAATTCACCCCTCCACTTT
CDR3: CASSERPRNSPLHF

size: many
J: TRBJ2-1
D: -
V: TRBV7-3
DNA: TGTGCCAGCAGCTTAACCCAGTGGGGCGGAAGATTAGAGCTCACCTACAATGAGCAGTTCTTC
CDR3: CASSLTQWGGRLELTYNEQFF

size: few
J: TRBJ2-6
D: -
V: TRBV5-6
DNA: TGTGCCAGCAGCTTGGTAGCAGGGAAAACTCCTGGGGCCAACGTCCTGACTTTC
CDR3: CASSLVAGKTPGANVLTF

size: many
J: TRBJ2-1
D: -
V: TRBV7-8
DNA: TGTGCCAGCAGCCCCACGGAGATAAGCTCCTACAATGAGCAGTTCTTC
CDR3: CASSPTEISSYNEQFF

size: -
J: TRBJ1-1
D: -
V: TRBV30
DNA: TGTGCCTCCGGCCGGGGAGGGAACACTGAAGCTTTCTTT
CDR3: CASGRGGNTEAFF

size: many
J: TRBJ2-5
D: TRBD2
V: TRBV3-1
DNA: TGTGCCAGCACCTATGGGGGGGAAGAGACCCAGTACTTC
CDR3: CASTYGGEETQYF

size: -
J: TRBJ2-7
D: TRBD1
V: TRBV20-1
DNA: TGCAGTCCATCGACAGGGAACGAGCAGTACTTC
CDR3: CSPSTGNEQYF

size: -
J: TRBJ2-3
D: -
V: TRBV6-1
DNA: TGTGCCAGCAGCCTTCAGGGGGATACGCAGTATTTT
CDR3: CASSLQGDTQYF

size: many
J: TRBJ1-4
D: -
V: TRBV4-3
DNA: TGCGCCAGCAGCCAAGACCCATTTGGGGAAAAACTGTTTTTT
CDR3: CASSQDPFGEKLFF

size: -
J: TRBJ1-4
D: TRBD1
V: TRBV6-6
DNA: TGTGCCAGCAGTTACCCCGCAGGGGGAAATGAAAAACTGTTTTTT
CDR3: CASSYPAGGNEKLFF

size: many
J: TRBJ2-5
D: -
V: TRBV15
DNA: TGTGCCACCAGCAGAGAGGGGTCCCAAGAGACCCAGTACTTC
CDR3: CATSREGSQETQYF

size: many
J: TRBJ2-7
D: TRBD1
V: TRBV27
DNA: TGTGCCAGCATTGGGCCCGGACAGGCCCGCGAGCAGTACTTC
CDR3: CASIGPGQAREQYF

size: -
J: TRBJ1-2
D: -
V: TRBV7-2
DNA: TGTGCCAGCAGCTTAGCATCAGGAATGGGCGGCTACACCTTC
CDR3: CASSLASGMGGYTF

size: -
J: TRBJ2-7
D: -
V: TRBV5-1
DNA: TGCGCCAGCAGCCCTATACCTCGGACACGCGTCTCCTACGAGCAGTACTTC
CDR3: CASSPIPRTRVSYEQYF